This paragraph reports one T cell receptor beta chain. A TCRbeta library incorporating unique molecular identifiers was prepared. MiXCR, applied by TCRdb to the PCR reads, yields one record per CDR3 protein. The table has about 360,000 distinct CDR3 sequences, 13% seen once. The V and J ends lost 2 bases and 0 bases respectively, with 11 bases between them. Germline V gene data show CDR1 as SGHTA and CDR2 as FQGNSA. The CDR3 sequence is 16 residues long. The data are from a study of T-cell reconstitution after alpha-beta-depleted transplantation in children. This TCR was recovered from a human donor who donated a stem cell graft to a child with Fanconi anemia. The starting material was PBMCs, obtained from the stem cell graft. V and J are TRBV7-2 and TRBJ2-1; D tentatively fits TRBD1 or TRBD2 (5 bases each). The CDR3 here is CASSLSRGSSYNEQFF. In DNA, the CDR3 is TGTGCCAGCAGCTTAAGCCGGGGCAGCTCCTACAATGAGCAGTTCTTC. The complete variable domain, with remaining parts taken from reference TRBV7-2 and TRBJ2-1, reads GAGVSQSPSNKVTEKGKDVELRCDPISGHTALYWYRQSLGQGLEFLIYFQGNSAPDKSGLPSDRFSAERTGGSVSTLTIQRTQQEDSAVYLCASSLSRGSSYNEQFFGPGTRLTVL.